The present T cell receptor (beta chain) was sequenced within a study of T cells in Graves' hyperthyroidism and ophthalmopathy. Study outcomes and limitations: Ophthalmopathy and stable hyperthyroidism were separated by a 13 V-J model.

Researchers took RNA transcripts and amplified the TCR beta CDR3 regions from them. RT-PCR in the first round (using the HTBI primer set) targeted the TCR CDR3. From the multiplex PCR reads, TCRdb called clonotypes with MiXCR, one entry per CDR3 protein. The data hold about 590,000 distinct CDR3 sequences, with 14% observed a single time. Germline V gene data show CDR1 as SSHAT and CDR2 as FNYEAQ (reference sequence). This CDR3 region has 15 residues. This clonotype was counted many times. Its specificity is not known. A junction boundary mismatches the germline segment, possibly from a read error. J is TRBJ1-4 and V is TRBV7-7; the D gene is possibly TRBD1 (5 bases). Sequencing was done on a sample of blood. The TCR sequence derives from a woman in her late teens or twenties with Graves' ophthalmopathy. The CDR3 loop is CASSPTGTPNEKLFF. The CDR3 DNA is TGTGCTAGCAGCCCAACCGGGACTCCTAATGAAAAACTGTTTTTT.